The 24 T cell receptor beta chains given below trace back to one sample, sequenced in a study of T-cell memory formation after mild COVID-19. TCRdb redid the calling of the 5' RACE reads with MiXCR, one entry per CDR3 protein. Of hundreds of thousands of distinct CDR3 sequences listed, less than 25% were seen once; the top ten hold 7.5% to 9.5%. Sequencing was carried out using PBMCs or a T cell subset sorted from them (not recorded which). The receptors come from an adult woman who had mild COVID-19 (a few samples of this study predate the infection). Cell type and time point are not known.

V usage is TRBV9 and J usage is TRBJ2-5, with 13 bases aligning to TRBD2. The CDR3 totals 16 residues. V dropped 0 bases and J dropped 4; count of bases not matched to a gene: 3. Germline V lookup: CDR1 SGDLS, CDR2 YYNGEE. DNA for the CDR3: TGTGCCAGCAGCGTAGCTACTAGCGGGGGGGCAGAGACCCAGTACTTC. Protein sequence: CASSVATSGGAETQYF.

The V and J genes are TRBV15 and TRBJ1-1; weak D call: TRBD1 (6 bases). Germline CDR1 reads LNHNV; CDR2 reads YYDKDF (reference sequence). This CDR3 is 13 amino acids long. The ends were cut back, 4 bases at V and 4 bases at J, with 10 bases in the middle. The CDR3 region has the DNA TGTGCCACCAGCAACAGGGCGATCACTGAAGCTTTCTTT. Its protein is CATSNRAITEAFF.

The J gene is TRBJ2-2, the V gene TRBV27, with D hard to call. Trimming shortened V by 5 bases and J by 0 bases, and 7 bases separated the two germline ends. This CDR3 comprises 14 residues. Germline CDR1 MNHEY, CDR2 SMNVEV (reference sequence). The CDR3 loop reads CASSQPPNTGELFF. The CDR3 DNA reads as TGTGCCAGCAGTCAGCCACCGAACACCGGGGAGCTGTTTTTT.

This clonotype was counted between two and nine times. The DNA for the CDR3 is TGTGCCACCCTTGGGACGTTGAGCTCCTACGAGCAGTACTTC. Its protein is CATLGTLSSYEQYF. This chain joins TRBV10-3 and TRBJ2-7; D possibly matches TRBD1 or TRBD2 (5 bases each). Germline V gives CDR1 ENHRY, CDR2 SYGVKD. CDR3 length equals 14 residues. Trimming removed 10 bases from V and 0 bases from J, with 16 bases in between.

Only a few counts were recorded for this clonotype. This chain connects TRBV15 to TRBJ2-5, with D hard to call. Germline V gene sequence: CDR1 LNHNV, CDR2 YYDKDF (reference sequence). The CDR3 has 15 residues. With 1 base removed from V and 2 bases from J, the gap between germline ends came to 11 bases. Here the CDR3 reads CATSRVARSQETQYF. In DNA form, the CDR3 reads TGTGCCACCAGCAGAGTCGCCAGGTCTCAAGAGACCCAGTACTTC. Looking up the rest from reference TRBV15 and TRBJ2-5 gives the full variable domain: DAMVIQNPRYQVTQFGKPVTLSCSQTLNHNVMYWYQQKSSQAPKLLFHYYDKDFNNEADTPDNFQSRRPNTSFCFLDIRSPGLGDTAMYLCATSRVARSQETQYFGPGTRLLVL.

This clonotype was seen many times. The V and J genes are TRBV4-1 and TRBJ1-6, with TRBD1 as a possible D gene (6 bases). V was shortened by 0 bases and J by 11 bases, with 8 bases between the two germline ends. The CDR3 is 13 residues long. From germline, CDR1 is MGHRA and CDR2 YSYEKL. This CDR3 is CASSQDRGTPLHF. The DNA for the CDR3 is TGCGCCAGCAGCCAAGACAGGGGTACACCCCTCCACTTT.

The chain combines TRBV7-2 with TRBJ2-2; a weak D match, TRBD2 (6 bases). The CDR3 extends over 15 amino acids. CDR1 and CDR2 from the germline V gene are SGHTA and FQGNSA. V was shortened by 7 bases and J by 1 base, with 13 bases between the two germline ends. In DNA, the CDR3 is TGTGCCAGCAAAAAGGACGGGGGGAACACCGGGGAGCTGTTTTTT. It translates to CASKKDGGNTGELFF.

This clonotype was found a few times. This sequence joins TRBV15 and TRBJ2-1; tentatively, D is TRBD2 (6 bases). This CDR3 comprises 15 residues. With 4 bases removed from V and 5 bases from J, the gap between germline ends came to 15 bases. Germline CDR1 is LNHNV and CDR2 is YYDKDF (reference sequence). CDR3 in DNA: TGTGCCACCAGCAAGGCGCTAGCGACCAACAATGAGCAGTTCTTC. It encodes CATSKALATNNEQFF. The full variable domain, its missing parts supplied by reference TRBV15 and TRBJ2-1, is DAMVIQNPRYQVTQFGKPVTLSCSQTLNHNVMYWYQQKSSQAPKLLFHYYDKDFNNEADTPDNFQSRRPNTSFCFLDIRSPGLGDTAMYLCATSKALATNNEQFFGPGTRLTVL.

V is TRBV6-1 and J is TRBJ1-1; weak D call: TRBD1 (6 bases). V was trimmed by 6 bases and J by 2 bases, leaving 16 bases between them. CDR3 length: 15 amino acids. Germline values: CDR1 MNHNS, CDR2 SASEGT. As DNA, the CDR3 is TGTGCCAGCAGCCGACTCGACAGGTCCAACACTGAAGCTTTCTTT. Its protein product is CASSRLDRSNTEAFF.

This clonotype has only a few counts. This sequence joins TRBV6-2 or TRBV6-3 and TRBJ2-5; 7 nucleotides match TRBD1. The CDR3 is 17 residues long. Per the germline V gene, CDR1 is MNHEY and CDR2 is SVGEGT. Trimming removed 0 bases from V and 0 bases from J; junction bases left unmatched: 7. CDR3 bases: TGTGCCAGCAGTTACTCGCCCCGGGACAGCGACCAAGAGACCCAGTACTTC. Translation: CASSYSPRDSDQETQYF.

The rearrangement links TRBV12-3 or TRBV12-4 to TRBJ2-5, with 11 bases lining up with TRBD2. The CDR3 contains 18 residues. V lost 1 base, J lost 0 bases, and 7 bases stayed unmatched. The CDR3 protein is CASSLGISSGGHQETQYF. In nucleotides, the CDR3 is TGTGCCAGCAGTTTAGGGATTTCTAGCGGGGGGCACCAAGAGACCCAGTACTTC.

This clonotype has more than one count but fewer than ten. The J gene is TRBJ2-7, the V gene TRBV5-5; D unclear. The ends were cut back, 4 bases at V and 4 bases at J, with 21 bases in the middle. CDR1 and CDR2 from the germline V gene are SGHKS and YYEKEE (reference sequence). This CDR3 region has 16 residues. The CDR3 loop reads CASSRGKRAIRYEQYF. The CDR3 DNA follows: TGTGCCAGCAGCCGAGGTAAAAGGGCAATTCGGTACGAGCAGTACTTC.

In its sample, this clonotype was seen a few times. The rearrangement links TRBV5-1 to TRBJ2-1; 9 bases map to TRBD2. V was clipped by 2 bases and J by 5 bases; unmatched bases: 8. The CDR3 runs to 16 residues. Germline CDR1 reads SGHRS; CDR2 reads YFSETQ. For the CDR3, the DNA is TGCGCCAGCAGCTTAGACCGACTAGCGGCTCACAATGAGCAGTTCTTC. Residues: CASSLDRLAAHNEQFF.

Only a few counts were recorded for this clonotype. V usage is TRBV7-9 and J usage is TRBJ1-3; a possible D gene is TRBD1 (5 bases). V lost 5 bases, J lost 3 bases, and 11 bases lay in between. Germline CDR1 is SEHNR and CDR2 is FQNEAQ (reference sequence). The CDR3 consists of 14 residues. In nucleotides, the CDR3 is TGTGCCAGCAGCGCAGAGGGGCTTGGAAACACCATATATTTT. Translated: CASSAEGLGNTIYF.

DNA of the CDR3: TGTGCCAGCAGCCCGTCGGCCATACAGGGCACCGGGGAGCTGTTTTTT. It is translated as CASSPSAIQGTGELFF. The chain recombines TRBV7-9 with TRBJ2-2; D perhaps matches TRBD1 (6 bases). The CDR3 runs 16 residues. Germline V CDR1 and CDR2: SEHNR, FQNEAQ (reference sequence). Trimming stripped 5 bases from V and 4 bases from J, with 17 bases between.

This clonotype has only a few counts. The V and J genes are TRBV27 and TRBJ2-2, with 8 bases that match TRBD1. This CDR3 has 15 residues. After removal of 6 bases from V and 4 bases from J, the junction contained 7 bases not matched to a gene. Germline CDR1 and CDR2: MNHEY and SMNVEV (reference sequence). CDR3 coding DNA: TGTGCCAGCAGAATGCCAGGGGGCATCACCGGGGAGCTGTTTTTT. Its translation is CASRMPGGITGELFF.

This clonotype was recorded a few times. J is TRBJ2-1 and V is TRBV7-6; D call uncertain. CDR1 and CDR2 (germline): SGHVS, FNYEAQ. The CDR3 contains 11 residues. V lost 4 bases to trimming and J lost 14 bases, with 12 bases between them. CDR3 in DNA: TGTGCCAGCAGCTCGGGCAGAAGGGAGTTCTTC. It is translated as CASSSGRREFF.

The rearrangement links TRBV20-1 to TRBJ2-5, with 8 bases fitting TRBD2. Germline CDR1 reads DFQATT; CDR2 reads SNEGSKA (reference sequence). CDR3 length: 14 amino acids. V gave up 0 bases and J gave up 5 bases; unmatched junction bases: 5. For the CDR3, the DNA is TGCAGTGCTAGAGAGAATAGCGGGAAGGAGACCCAGTACTTC. It yields the protein CSARENSGKETQYF.

This chain joins TRBV5-5 and TRBJ1-5; 10 bases are a match to TRBD1. This CDR3 is built from 15 residues. J gave up 6 bases and V 2 bases, and 5 bases lay outside the gene matches. The germline CDR1 and CDR2 sequences are SGHKS and YYEKEE (reference sequence). CDR3: CASSFSGQGSQPQHF. Here the CDR3 DNA reads TGTGCCAGCAGCTTCTCGGGACAGGGGTCTCAGCCCCAGCATTTT.

The chain uses TRBV28 and TRBJ2-7; D perhaps matches TRBD2 (6 bases). This CDR3 region has 15 residues. The V end was cut by 6 bases, the J end by 7 bases, with 22 bases between. The germline V gene encodes CDR1 MDHEN and CDR2 SYDVKM. In DNA form, the CDR3 reads TGTGCCAGCAGCCTGGGGGGAAATCGCCCTTTGGAGCAGTACTTC. This translates into CASSLGGNRPLEQYF.

This clonotype was seen just once. The CDR3 DNA sequence: TGTGCCAGCAGCCGGAGGCGGGATTGGGACTATGGCTACACCTTC. It encodes CASSRRRDWDYGYTF. The chain uses TRBV12-3 or TRBV12-4 and TRBJ1-2; D not certain. Trimming removed 6 bases at V and 3 bases at J, with 17 bases between. CDR3 length: 15 amino acids.

Here the CDR3 reads CASSLGLNSPLHF. The CDR3 DNA sequence: TGTGCCAGCAGCCTGGGCCTAAATTCACCCCTCCACTTT. The genes are TRBV12-3 or TRBV12-4 and TRBJ1-6; no clear D gene. V lost 6 bases, J lost 7 bases, and 10 bases lay in between. The CDR3 contains 13 residues.

This clonotype was seen more than once but under ten times. The J gene is TRBJ1-3, the V gene TRBV20-1; D unclear. Trimming removed 4 bases at V and 1 base at J, with 8 bases between. The CDR3 loop spans 13 amino acids. The germline CDR1 and CDR2 sequences are DFQATT and SNEGSKA (reference sequence). CDR3 bases: TGCAGTGCTACCCGGAATTCTGGAAACACCATATATTTT. Amino acid sequence: CSATRNSGNTIYF.

This clonotype was detected only a few times. The V gene is TRBV19, the J gene TRBJ2-1, with D perhaps assigned TRBD1 or TRBD2 (6 bases each). Germline CDR1 LNHDA, CDR2 SQIVND (reference sequence). CDR3 length: 14 amino acids. V was cut by 4 bases and J by 6 bases, with 13 bases left in between. The CDR3 protein is CASSRGRGVNEQFF. DNA for the CDR3: TGTGCCAGTAGTAGGGGGCGCGGGGTCAATGAGCAGTTCTTC. The full variable domain, rest sourced from reference TRBV19 and TRBJ2-1, is DGGITQSPKYLFRKEGQNVTLSCEQNLNHDAMYWYRQDPGQGLRLIYYSQIVNDFQKGDIAEGYSVSREKKESFPLTVTSAQKNPTAFYLCASSRGRGVNEQFFGPGTRLTVL.